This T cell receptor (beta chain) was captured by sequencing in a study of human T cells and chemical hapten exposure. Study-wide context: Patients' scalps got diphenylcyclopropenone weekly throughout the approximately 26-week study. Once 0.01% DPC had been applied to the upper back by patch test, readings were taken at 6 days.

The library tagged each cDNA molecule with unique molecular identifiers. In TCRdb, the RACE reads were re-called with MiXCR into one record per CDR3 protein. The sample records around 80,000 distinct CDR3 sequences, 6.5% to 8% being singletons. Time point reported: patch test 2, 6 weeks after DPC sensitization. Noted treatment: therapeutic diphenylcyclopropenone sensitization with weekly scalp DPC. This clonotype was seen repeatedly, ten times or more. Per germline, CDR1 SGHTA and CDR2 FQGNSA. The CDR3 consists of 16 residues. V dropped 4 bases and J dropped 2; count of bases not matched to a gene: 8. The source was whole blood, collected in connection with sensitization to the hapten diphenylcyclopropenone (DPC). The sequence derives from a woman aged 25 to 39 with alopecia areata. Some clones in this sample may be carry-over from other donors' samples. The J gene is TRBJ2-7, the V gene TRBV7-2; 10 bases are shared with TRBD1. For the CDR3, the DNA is TGTGCCAGCAGCTCCGAACCGGGACAGGGGACCTACGAGCAGTACTTC. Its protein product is CASSSEPGQGTYEQYF.